This T cell receptor beta chain was profiled in a study of cytomegalovirus exposure and HLA in healthy donors. Study overall: Samples from HLA-typed donors yielded approximately 80 million unique TCRs in an early data release. Regarding the study as a whole: In a later analysis, compared with equally common non-associated chains, HLA-associated beta chains were more expanded. Presence/absence results assume similar sequencing depth per donor, which may not hold.

60 Vbeta and 13 Jbeta primers were used in PCR. TCRdb's copy holds only in-frame clones and misses some; the assay was immunoSEQ multiplex PCR. The table records 97,000 or so clones, approximately 71% of them present only once. In the case of this clone: What it binds is not known.

The sequenced sample consisted of PBMCs. The origin of this receptor is a male donor in good health and CMV-seropositive.

Written as DNA, the CDR3 is TGTGCCAGTAGTATAGAGTTAGCGGGAGGGACCGATACGCAGTATTTT. This codes for CASSIELAGGTDTQYF. The V and J genes are TRBV19 and TRBJ2-3, with 11 bases fitting TRBD2. Germline-derived CDR1 and CDR2 are LNHDA and SQIVND (reference sequence). The CDR3 loop spans 16 amino acids. V lost 0 bases, J lost 6 bases, and 5 bases stayed unmatched.